This record concerns one TCR beta chain sequence. Its antigen is undetermined. Primers included in the PCR were 60 Vbeta and 13 Jbeta primers. Produced via immunoSEQ multiplex PCR; TCRdb's table is partial and in-frame only. The sample carries some 120,000 clones, 65% to 75% recorded once. The data were obtained in a study of cytomegalovirus exposure and HLA in healthy donors. Whole-study context: There were 117 million unique TCR beta sequences, drawn from 200 million or so T cells, in an earlier analysis. Membership in the Caucasian-associated ancestry cluster was found for 75% to 85% of about 430 genotyped donors. Study-level points and caveats: It was confirmed in vitro that a few of the CMV-associated chains were specific for CMV antigens.

CDR1 and CDR2 from the germline V gene are MDHEN and SYDVKM. The length of the CDR3 is 13 residues. Trimming shortened V by 7 bases and J by 6 bases, and 13 bases separated the two germline ends. This TCR derives from a woman between 45 and 65 years old in good health and CMV-seropositive. Sequencing was performed on PBMCs. The genes are TRBV28 and TRBJ2-1; D is possibly TRBD2 (5 bases). CDR3 sequence (DNA): TGTGCCAGCACCAGGACTGTGGGCAATGAGCAGTTCTTC. Translation: CASTRTVGNEQFF.